This TCR beta chain stems from a study of T cell changes during pregnancy in multiple sclerosis. The data were produced by immunoSEQ multiplex PCR, yet TCRdb's version contains in-frame clones alone and is incomplete. The profile shows 85,000 to 120,000 clones, around 90% of them singletons. Germline V lookup: CDR1 SGDLS, CDR2 YYNGEE. The V gene lost 3 bases and the J gene lost 4 bases, with 17 bases spanning the gap. The CDR3 length is 16 residues. The specimen comprised peripheral blood, sampled before pregnancy. The J gene is TRBJ1-3, the V gene TRBV9; D is perhaps TRBD1 (6 bases). The clonotype was recovered from a female donor with multiple sclerosis, enrolled in a pregnancy study. The CDR3 bases are TGTGCCAGCAGCGCCCCCGCGGGGGGGCGGGGAAACACCATATATTTT. Translated: CASSAPAGGRGNTIYF.